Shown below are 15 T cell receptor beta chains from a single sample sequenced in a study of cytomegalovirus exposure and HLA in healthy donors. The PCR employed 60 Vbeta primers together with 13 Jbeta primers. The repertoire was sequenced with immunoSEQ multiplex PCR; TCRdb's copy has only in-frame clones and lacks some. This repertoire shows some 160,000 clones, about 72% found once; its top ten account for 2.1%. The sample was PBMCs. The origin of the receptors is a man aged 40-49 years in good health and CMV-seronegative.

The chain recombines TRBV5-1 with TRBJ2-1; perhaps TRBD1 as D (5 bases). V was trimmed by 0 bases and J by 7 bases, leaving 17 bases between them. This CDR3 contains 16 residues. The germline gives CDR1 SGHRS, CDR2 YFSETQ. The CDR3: CASSLGPRERENEQFF. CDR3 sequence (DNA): TGCGCCAGCAGCTTGGGCCCCAGGGAAAGGGAAAATGAGCAGTTCTTC.

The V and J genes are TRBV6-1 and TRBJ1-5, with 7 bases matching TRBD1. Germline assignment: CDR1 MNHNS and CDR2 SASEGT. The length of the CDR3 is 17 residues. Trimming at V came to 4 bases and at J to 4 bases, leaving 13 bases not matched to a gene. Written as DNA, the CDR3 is TGTGCCAGCAGTGCCCTTGGACGAGCAGGGGGAAATCAGCCCCAGCATTTT. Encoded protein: CASSALGRAGGNQPQHF.

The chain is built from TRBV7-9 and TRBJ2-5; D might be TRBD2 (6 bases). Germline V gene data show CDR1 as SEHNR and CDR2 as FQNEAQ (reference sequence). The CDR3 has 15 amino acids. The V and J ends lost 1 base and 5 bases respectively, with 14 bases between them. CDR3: CASSLGAAGGETQYF. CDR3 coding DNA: TGTGCCAGCAGCTTAGGGGCGGCAGGAGGGGAGACCCAGTACTTC.

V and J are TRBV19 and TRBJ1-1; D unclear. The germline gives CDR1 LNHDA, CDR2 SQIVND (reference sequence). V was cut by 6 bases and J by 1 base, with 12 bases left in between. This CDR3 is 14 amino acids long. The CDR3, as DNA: TGTGCCAGTAGCCCCGTCGACTCGAACACTGAAGCTTTCTTT. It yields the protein CASSPVDSNTEAFF.

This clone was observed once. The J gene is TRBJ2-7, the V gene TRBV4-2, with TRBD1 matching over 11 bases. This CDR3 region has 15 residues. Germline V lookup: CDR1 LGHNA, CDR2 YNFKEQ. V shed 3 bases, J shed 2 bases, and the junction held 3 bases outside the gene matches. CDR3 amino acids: CASSHPGQGAYEQYF. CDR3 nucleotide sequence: TGTGCCAGCAGCCACCCGGGACAGGGGGCCTACGAGCAGTACTTC.

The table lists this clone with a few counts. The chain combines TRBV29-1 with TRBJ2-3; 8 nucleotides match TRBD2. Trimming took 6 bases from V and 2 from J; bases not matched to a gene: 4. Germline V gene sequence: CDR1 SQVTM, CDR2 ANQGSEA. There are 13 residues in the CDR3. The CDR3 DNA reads TGCAGCGTCGCGGGACTAGTCACAGATACGCAGTATTTT. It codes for CSVAGLVTDTQYF.

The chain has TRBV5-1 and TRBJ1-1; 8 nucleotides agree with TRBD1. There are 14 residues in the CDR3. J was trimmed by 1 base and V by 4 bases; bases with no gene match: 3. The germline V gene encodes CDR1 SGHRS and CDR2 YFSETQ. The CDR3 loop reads CASSLDRGNTEAFF. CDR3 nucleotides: TGCGCCAGCAGCCTCGACAGGGGGAACACTGAAGCTTTCTTT.

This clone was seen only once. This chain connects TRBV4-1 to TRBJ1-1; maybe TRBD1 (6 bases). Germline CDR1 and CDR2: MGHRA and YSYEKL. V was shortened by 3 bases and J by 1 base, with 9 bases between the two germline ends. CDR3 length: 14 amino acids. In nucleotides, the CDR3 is TGCGCCAGCAGCCAGAGCAGGGGGAACACTGAAGCTTTCTTT. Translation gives CASSQSRGNTEAFF.

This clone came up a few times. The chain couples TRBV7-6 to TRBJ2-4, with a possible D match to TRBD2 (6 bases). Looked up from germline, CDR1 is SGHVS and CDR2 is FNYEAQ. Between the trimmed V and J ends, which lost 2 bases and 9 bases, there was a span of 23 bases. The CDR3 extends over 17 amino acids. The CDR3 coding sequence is TGTGCCAGCAGCTTAAGGCCTGGGGGGACGGGTGGGCCCATTCAGTACTTC. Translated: CASSLRPGGTGGPIQYF.

As DNA, the CDR3 is TGTGCCAGCAGCTCACCCTCCGGGACAGGGGGGGGCAATGAGCAGTTCTTC. Its translation: CASSSPSGTGGGNEQFF. The chain employs TRBV7-9 and TRBJ2-1; 11 bases match TRBD1. Germline V gives CDR1 SEHNR, CDR2 FQNEAQ (reference sequence). This CDR3 contains 17 residues. V lost 4 bases, J lost 6 bases, and 11 bases stayed unmatched.

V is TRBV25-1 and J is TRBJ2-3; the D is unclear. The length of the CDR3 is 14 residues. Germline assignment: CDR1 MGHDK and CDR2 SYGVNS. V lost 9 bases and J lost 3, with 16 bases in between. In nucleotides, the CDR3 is TGTGCCAGTAGATCCGGAGTTCCGACAGATACGCAGTATTTT. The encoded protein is CASRSGVPTDTQYF.

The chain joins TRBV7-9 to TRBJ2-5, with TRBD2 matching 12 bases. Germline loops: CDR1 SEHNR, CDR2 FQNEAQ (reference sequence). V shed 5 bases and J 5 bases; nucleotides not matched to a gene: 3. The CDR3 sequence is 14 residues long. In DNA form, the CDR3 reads TGTGCCAGCAGCCAACTAGCGGGAGGTGAGACCCAGTACTTC. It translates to CASSQLAGGETQYF.

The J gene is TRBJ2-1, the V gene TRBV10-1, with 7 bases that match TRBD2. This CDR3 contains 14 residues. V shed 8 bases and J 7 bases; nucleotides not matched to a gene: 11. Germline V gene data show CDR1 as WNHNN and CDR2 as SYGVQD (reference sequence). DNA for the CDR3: TGCGCCAGCCGTCCCAGCGGGACGCTAAATGAGCAGTTCTTC. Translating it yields CASRPSGTLNEQFF.

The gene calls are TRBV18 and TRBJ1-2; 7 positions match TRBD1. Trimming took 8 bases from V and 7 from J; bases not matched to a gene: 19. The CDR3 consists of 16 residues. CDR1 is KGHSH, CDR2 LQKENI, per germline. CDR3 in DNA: TGTGCCAGCAAAGAAGGGACAGTCCAGTCGAGCAGTGGCTACACCTTC. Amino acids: CASKEGTVQSSSGYTF.

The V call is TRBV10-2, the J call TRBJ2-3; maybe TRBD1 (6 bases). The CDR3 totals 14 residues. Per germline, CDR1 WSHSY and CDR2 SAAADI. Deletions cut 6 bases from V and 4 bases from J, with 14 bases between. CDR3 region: CASRDTGIPDTQYF. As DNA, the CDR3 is TGCGCCAGCAGGGATACAGGGATTCCAGATACGCAGTATTTT.